This TCR beta chain appears in the sequencing data of a study of Graves' ophthalmopathy and Graves' hyperthyroidism. Enrolled hyperthyroidism patients had a new diagnosis, a duration under 2 months, and an age of 18 to 65. Study outcomes and limitations: Most clonotypes expanded in thyroid above 0.001 frequency were present in blood too. With about 86% sensitivity and around 81% specificity, a 13-signature model separated ophthalmopathy from stable hyperthyroidism.

This clonotype was recorded many times. Its antigen is currently unknown. RNA transcripts yielded amplified TCR beta CDR3 regions. HTBI primers were used in a first-round RT-PCR, which preceded a second-round multiplex PCR. A single record per CDR3 protein comes from TCRdb applying MiXCR to the multiplex PCR reads. Of over a million distinct CDR3 sequences listed, less than 45% are singletons. Trimming shortened V by 2 bases and J by 4 bases, and 11 bases separated the two germline ends. The CDR3 consists of 14 residues. CDR1 and CDR2 from the germline V gene are SGHVS and FQNEAQ. The genes are TRBV7-8 and TRBJ2-5; possibly TRBD2 for D (5 bases). Sequenced material: peripheral blood or thyroid tissue (not recorded which). This sequence originates from an adult man with Graves' hyperthyroidism. Here the CDR3 reads CASSLSSLRETQYF. In DNA, the CDR3 is TGTGCCAGCAGCTTATCTAGCCTGCGAGAGACCCAGTACTTC.